The entry below describes one T cell receptor beta chain. This sample was taken from a study of shared clonotypes between healthy human individuals. The CDR3 loop spans 15 amino acids. The germline gives CDR1 SGHNT, CDR2 YENEEA. Germline trimming cut 4 bases from V and 5 bases from J; bases unmatched to any gene: 8. Only in-frame clones appear in the TCRdb table, and some are missing; sequencing was by immunoSEQ multiplex PCR. The top ten hold approximately 0.4% of the sample, which has some 2,500,000 clones, 85% to 95% seen once. Sequencing used naive CD4+ T cells from PBMCs. As for subset: CD45RA+ positively selected. J is TRBJ2-5 and V is TRBV11-3; 9 bases are a match to TRBD1. The receptor was derived from a man aged 18 to 35 in good health. Some clones in this sample may be carry-over from other donors' samples. The DNA of the CDR3 is TGTGCCAGCAGCTCTGGGACAGGGCGGAGGGAGACCCAGTACTTC. Protein: CASSSGTGRRETQYF.